Listed below are T cell receptor beta chains from one sample, sequenced in a study of PD-L1 blockade in urothelial cancer. Assay used: immunoSEQ multiplex PCR; TCRdb lists only in-frame clones, some missing. The data contain around 40,000 clones, approximately 82% of them singletons. The sample consisted of PBMCs, taken around atezolizumab (anti-PD-L1) treatment. All receptors derive from a man aged 60-69 years with urothelial cancer. Each CDR3 is given with its conserved first and last residue. Where a row states a size, it is once, few, many or the class of an expanded clone; other rows omit it.

TRBJ2-4 TRBV2 . CASSERLSGGFTNIQYF
TRBJ1-4 TRBV7-9 . CASSLTTQGQREKLFF
TRBJ1-4 TRBV19 . CARRTRAGQGEKLFF
TRBJ1-5 TRBV6-6 . CASSGGTGNQPQHF
TRBJ1-6 TRBV28 . CASSRGGGSYNSPLHF
TRBJ1-5 TRBV28 . CASRDTNQPQHF
TRBJ2-4 TRBV19 . CASTSWQDKNIQYF
TRBJ1-6 TRBV5-8 . CASSSDRGGNSPLHF
TRBJ2-1 TRBV5-6 . CASSATSWNEQFF
TRBJ1-2 TRBV10-3 . CAISESNIRDTQMHYGYTF
TRBJ2-1 TRBV9 . CASSEGQGIYNEQFF
TRBJ2-7 TRBV29-1 . CSVGGDRSYEQYF
TRBJ2-3 TRBV11-2 . CASSLLADTQYF
TRBJ2-3 TRBV4-1 once CASSQDLVAGRTDTQYF
TRBJ1-2 TRBV27 . CASSSAGGSYGYTF
TRBJ2-1 TRBV11-2 . CASSFSAASGRYNEQFF
TRBJ1-2 TRBV28 . CASSLSRTGGYTF
TRBJ2-5 TRBV6-1 . CASSEPGTSGETQYF
TRBJ1-5 TRBV6-5 once CASSYEQGIQPQHF
TRBJ2-5 TRBV18 . CASSPAGGPQETQYF
TRBJ2-5 TRBV19 few CASSSLAAETQYF
TRBJ1-1 TRBV4-1 . CASSHQIGGGNTEAFF
TRBJ2-5 TRBV5-1 . CASSSWTGGAEETQYF
TRBJ2-2 TRBV11-2 . CASSSLIISGELFF
TRBJ2-7 TRBV27 . CASSPLGHKGSYEQYF
TRBJ2-5 TRBV7-6 . CASSLQGPETQYF
TRBJ2-7 TRBV19 . CASSIDDRSEQYF
TRBJ2-1 TRBV6-6 . CASSQTSGGASEQFF
TRBJ2-7 TRBV28 . CASQGPGQGSTYEQYF
TRBJ1-2 TRBV4-2 . CASSQVGQGNYGYTF
TRBJ2-7 TRBV5-1 . CASSLEGGPAYEQYF
TRBJ2-1 TRBV9 . CASSVDRGNSYNEQFF
TRBJ2-5 TRBV7-2 . CASSLELSRPLETQYF
TRBJ1-3 TRBV11-2 . CASSLRQGSSGNTIYF
TRBJ2-4 TRBV11-1 . CASEGQKNIQYF
TRBJ2-6 TRBV4-2 . CASSQELAGGPLSGANVLTF
TRBJ2-7 TRBV5-1 . CASSSTSSGGLGEQYF
TRBJ2-1 TRBV5-1 . CASTLFTGGPDEQFF
TRBJ1-5 TRBV27 . CASSPFDRGSNQPQHF
TRBJ1-2 TRBV14 . CASSQAGLTVRGVNYGYTF
TRBJ1-2 TRBV5-5 . CASSWEQASYGYTF
TRBJ1-1 TRBV19 . CASSNSDRPSPEAFF
TRBJ2-4 TRBV25-1 . CASSEPRQGGIQYF
TRBJ2-1 TRBV5-4 . CASSNGLAGYNEQFF
TRBJ1-2 TRBV28 . CASSPTERVGYTF
TRBJ1-2 TRBV28 few CASSTPTGNYGYTF
TRBJ2-2 TRBV10-3 once CAIRRDSPKDTGELFF
TRBJ1-4 TRBV11-2 . CASSTNWGQVGEKLFF
TRBJ2-3 TRBV5-6 . CASSLGQGASDTQYF
TRBJ2-7 TRBV7-6 . CASSLGGIGEQYF
TRBJ2-5 TRBV4-3 . CASSRQGEETQYF